This T cell receptor beta chain came from a study of T cells after yellow fever vaccination. General study results and limits: Re-detected after boosting: most primary clones, about 95% of CD4 and about 89% of CD8.

Synthesis of TCR cDNA relied on 5'RACE template switching, which attached a universal primer site and UMIs. TCRdb re-analysed the 5' RACE reads in MiXCR, keeping a single row per CDR3 protein. The repertoire includes 200,000 to 250,000 distinct CDR3 sequences, 6.9% of them detected once, and roughly 0.86% sits in the top ten. The V segment lost 6 bases and the J segment 4 bases; nucleotides outside the gene matches: 9. This CDR3 spans 15 amino acids. Germline V gene data show CDR1 as MNHNS and CDR2 as SASEGT. The table lists this clonotype with a few counts. Its antigen is still unknown. Sample: CD4+ T cells sorted from PBMCs, taken 15 days after the yellow fever booster vaccination. This chain links TRBV6-1 with TRBJ2-7, with 10 bases identical to TRBD1. The clonotype comes from a man aged 25 to 40 who received the YFV17D yellow fever vaccine. CDR3 coding DNA: TGTGCCAGCAGACAGGACAGGGGGGCTTCTTACGAGCAGTACTTC. Its protein is CASRQDRGASYEQYF.